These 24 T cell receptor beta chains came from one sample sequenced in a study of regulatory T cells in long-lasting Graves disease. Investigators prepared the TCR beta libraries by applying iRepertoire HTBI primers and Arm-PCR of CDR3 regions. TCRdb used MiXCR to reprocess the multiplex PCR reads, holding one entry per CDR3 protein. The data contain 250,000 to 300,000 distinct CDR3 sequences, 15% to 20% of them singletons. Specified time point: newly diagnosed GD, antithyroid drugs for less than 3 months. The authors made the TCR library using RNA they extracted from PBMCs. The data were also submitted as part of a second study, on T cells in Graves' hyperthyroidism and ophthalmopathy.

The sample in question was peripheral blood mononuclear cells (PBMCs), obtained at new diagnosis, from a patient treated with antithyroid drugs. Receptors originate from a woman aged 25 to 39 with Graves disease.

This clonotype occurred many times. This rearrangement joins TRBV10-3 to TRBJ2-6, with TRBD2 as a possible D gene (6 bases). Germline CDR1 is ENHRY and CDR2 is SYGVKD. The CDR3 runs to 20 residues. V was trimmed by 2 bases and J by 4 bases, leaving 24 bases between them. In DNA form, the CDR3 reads TGTGCCATCAGTGAGCCAGGCAGGTCCCGGGAGAGCTACGGGGCCAACGTCCTGACTTTC. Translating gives CAISEPGRSRESYGANVLTF.

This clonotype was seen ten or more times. This CDR3 is CSAPGQVGYNEQFF. Written as DNA, the CDR3 is TGCAGTGCTCCTGGACAGGTAGGCTACAATGAGCAGTTCTTC. V is TRBV20-1 and J is TRBJ2-1, with 7 bases fitting TRBD1. This CDR3 has 14 amino acids. V gave up 5 bases and J gave up 3 bases; unmatched junction bases: 7. Germline V gives CDR1 DFQATT, CDR2 SNEGSKA (reference sequence).

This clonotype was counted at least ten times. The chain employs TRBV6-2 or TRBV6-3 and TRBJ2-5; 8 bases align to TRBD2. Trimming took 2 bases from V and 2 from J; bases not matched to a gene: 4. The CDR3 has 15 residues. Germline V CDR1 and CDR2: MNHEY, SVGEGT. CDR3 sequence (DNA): TGTGCCAGCAGTTACGATAAGCGGGGGCAAGAGACCCAGTACTTC. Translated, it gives CASSYDKRGQETQYF.

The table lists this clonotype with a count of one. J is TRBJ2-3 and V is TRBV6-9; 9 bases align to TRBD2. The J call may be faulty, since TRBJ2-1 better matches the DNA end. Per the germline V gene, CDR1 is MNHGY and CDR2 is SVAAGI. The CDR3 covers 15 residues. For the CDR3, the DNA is TGTGCCAGCAGTTACCCAGCGGGAGGAAAGGATGAGCAGTTCTTC. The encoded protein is CASSYPAGGKDEQFF.

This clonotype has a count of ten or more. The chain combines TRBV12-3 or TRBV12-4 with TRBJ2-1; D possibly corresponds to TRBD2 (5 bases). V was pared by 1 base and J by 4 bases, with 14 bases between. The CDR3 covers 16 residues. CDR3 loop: CASSLERLTQYNEQFF. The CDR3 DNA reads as TGTGCCAGCAGTTTAGAGCGGCTAACTCAATACAATGAGCAGTTCTTC.

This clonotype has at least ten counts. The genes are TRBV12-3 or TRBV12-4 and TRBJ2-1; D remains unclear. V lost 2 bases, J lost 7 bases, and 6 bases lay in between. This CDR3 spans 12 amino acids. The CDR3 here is CASSLLRNEQFF. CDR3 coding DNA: TGTGCCAGCAGTTTATTAAGGAATGAGCAGTTCTTC.

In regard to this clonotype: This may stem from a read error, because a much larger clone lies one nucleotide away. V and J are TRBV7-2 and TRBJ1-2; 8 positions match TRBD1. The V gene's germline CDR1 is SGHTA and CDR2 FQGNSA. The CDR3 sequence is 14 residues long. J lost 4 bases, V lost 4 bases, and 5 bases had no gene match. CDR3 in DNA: TGTGCCAGCAGCTCCTCGACAGGGGCCTATGGCTACACCTTC. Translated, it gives CASSSSTGAYGYTF.

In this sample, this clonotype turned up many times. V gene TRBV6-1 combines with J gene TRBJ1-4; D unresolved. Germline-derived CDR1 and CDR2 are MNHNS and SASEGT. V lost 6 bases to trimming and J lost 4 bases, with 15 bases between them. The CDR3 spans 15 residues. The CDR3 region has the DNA TGTGCCAGCAGCTTTCGGGGTGGTGGTAATGAAAAACTGTTTTTT. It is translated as CASSFRGGGNEKLFF.

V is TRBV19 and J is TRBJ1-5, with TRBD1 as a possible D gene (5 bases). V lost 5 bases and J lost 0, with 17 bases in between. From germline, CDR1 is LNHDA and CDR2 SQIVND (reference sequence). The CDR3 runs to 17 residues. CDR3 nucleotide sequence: TGTGCCAGTAGTCTTAGAACAGGAGATTATAGCAATCAGCCCCAGCATTTT. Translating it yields CASSLRTGDYSNQPQHF.

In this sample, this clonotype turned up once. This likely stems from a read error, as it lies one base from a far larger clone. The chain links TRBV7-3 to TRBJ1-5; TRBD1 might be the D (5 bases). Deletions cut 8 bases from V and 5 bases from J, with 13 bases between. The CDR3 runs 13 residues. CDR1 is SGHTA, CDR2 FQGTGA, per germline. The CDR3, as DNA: TGTGCCAGCTCCCAGGGTGTAGATCAGCCCCAGCATTTT. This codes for CASSQGVDQPQHF. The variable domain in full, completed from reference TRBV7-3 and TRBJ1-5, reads GAGVSQTPSNKVTEKGKYVELRCDPISGHTALYWYRQSLGQGPEFLIYFQGTGAADDSGLPNDRFFAVRPEGSVSTLKIQRTERGDSAVYLCASSQGVDQPQHFGDGTRLSIL.

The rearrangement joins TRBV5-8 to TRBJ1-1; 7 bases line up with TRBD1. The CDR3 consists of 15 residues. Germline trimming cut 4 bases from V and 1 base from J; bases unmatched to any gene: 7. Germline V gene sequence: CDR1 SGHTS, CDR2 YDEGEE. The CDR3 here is CASSRNRGGNTEAFF. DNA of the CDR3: TGTGCCAGCAGCCGAAACAGGGGAGGGAACACTGAAGCTTTCTTT.

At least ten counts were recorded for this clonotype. This CDR3 is CASSPEADRRNSPLHF. In DNA, the CDR3 is TGTGCCAGCTCACCAGAAGCGGACAGACGAAATTCACCCCTCCACTTT. The chain joins TRBV18 to TRBJ1-6, with D possibly being TRBD1 (6 bases). With 2 bases removed from V and 7 bases from J, the gap between germline ends came to 15 bases. Germline V CDR1 and CDR2: KGHSH, LQKENI. The CDR3 consists of 16 residues. The full variable domain, rest sourced from reference TRBV18 and TRBJ1-6, is NAGVMQNPRHLVRRRGQEARLRCSPMKGHSHVYWYRQLPEEGLKFMVYLQKENIIDESGMPKERFSAEFPKEGPSILRIQQVVRGDSAAYFCASSPEADRRNSPLHFGNGTRLTVT.

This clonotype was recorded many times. The chain's CDR3 is CAARTSGETQYF. DNA of the CDR3: TGTGCCGCCCGGACTAGCGGAGAGACCCAGTACTTC. V is TRBV2 and J is TRBJ2-5; 10 bases are a match to TRBD2. In germline, CDR1 is SNHLY, CDR2 FYNNEI. Trimming at V came to 11 bases and at J to 4 bases, leaving 4 bases not matched to a gene. The CDR3 totals 12 residues.

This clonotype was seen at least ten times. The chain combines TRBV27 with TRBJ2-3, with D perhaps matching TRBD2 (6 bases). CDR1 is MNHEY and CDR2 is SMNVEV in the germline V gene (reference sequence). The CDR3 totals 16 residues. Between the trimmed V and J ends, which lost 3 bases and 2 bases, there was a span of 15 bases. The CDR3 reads CASSLITSKATDTQYF. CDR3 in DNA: TGTGCCAGCAGTTTGATAACTAGCAAGGCCACAGATACGCAGTATTTT.

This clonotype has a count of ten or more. In DNA, the CDR3 is TGTGCCAGTGGGCGTCCGGGACAGAACTATGGCTACACCTTC. Its protein product is CASGRPGQNYGYTF. The J gene is TRBJ1-2, the V gene TRBV19; 7 nucleotides match TRBD1. V trimming: 8 bases; J trimming: 2 bases; junction bases outside the gene matches: 8. The V gene's germline CDR1 is LNHDA and CDR2 SQIVND (reference sequence). The CDR3 has 14 residues.

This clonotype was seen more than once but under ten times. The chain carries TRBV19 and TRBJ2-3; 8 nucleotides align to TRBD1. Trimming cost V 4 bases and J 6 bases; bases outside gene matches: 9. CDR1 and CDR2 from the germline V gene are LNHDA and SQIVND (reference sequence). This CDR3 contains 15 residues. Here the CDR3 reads CASSTGTGKSDTQYF. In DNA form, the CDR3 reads TGTGCCAGTAGTACGGGGACAGGAAAAAGCGATACGCAGTATTTT.

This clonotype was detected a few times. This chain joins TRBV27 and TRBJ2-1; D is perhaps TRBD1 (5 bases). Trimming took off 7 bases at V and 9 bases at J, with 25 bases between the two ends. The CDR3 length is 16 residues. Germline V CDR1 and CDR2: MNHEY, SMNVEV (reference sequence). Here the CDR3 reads CASTNRQVGQWVEQFF. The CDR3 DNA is TGTGCCAGCACCAATCGCCAGGTGGGGCAGTGGGTTGAGCAGTTCTTC.

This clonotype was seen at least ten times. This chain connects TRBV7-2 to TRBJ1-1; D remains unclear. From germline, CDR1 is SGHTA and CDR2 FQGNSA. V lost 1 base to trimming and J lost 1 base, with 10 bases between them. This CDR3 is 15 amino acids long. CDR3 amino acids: CASSLVAGSNTEAFF. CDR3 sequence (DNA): TGTGCCAGCAGCTTAGTGGCGGGGTCGAACACTGAAGCTTTCTTT.

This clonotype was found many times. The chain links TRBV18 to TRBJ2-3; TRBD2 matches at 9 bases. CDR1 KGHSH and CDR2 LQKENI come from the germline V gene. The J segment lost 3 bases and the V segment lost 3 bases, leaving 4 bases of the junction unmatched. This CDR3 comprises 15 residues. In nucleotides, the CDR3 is TGTGCCAGCTCACCCGCCGCGGGGGGGACAGATACGCAGTATTTT. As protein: CASSPAAGGTDTQYF.

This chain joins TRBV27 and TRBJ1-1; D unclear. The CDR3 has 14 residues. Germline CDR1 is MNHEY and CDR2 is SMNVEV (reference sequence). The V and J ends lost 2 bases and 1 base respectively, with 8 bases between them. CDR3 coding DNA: TGTGCCAGCAGTTTACTGGGTGAGAACACTGAAGCTTTCTTT. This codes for CASSLLGENTEAFF.

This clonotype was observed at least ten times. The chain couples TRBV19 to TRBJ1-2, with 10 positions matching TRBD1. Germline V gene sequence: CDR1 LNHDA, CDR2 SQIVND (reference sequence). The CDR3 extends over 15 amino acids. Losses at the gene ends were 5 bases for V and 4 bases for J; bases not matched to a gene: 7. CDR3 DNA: TGTGCCAGTAGTTCCATTGGGACAGGGGTCTATGGCTACACCTTC. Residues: CASSSIGTGVYGYTF.

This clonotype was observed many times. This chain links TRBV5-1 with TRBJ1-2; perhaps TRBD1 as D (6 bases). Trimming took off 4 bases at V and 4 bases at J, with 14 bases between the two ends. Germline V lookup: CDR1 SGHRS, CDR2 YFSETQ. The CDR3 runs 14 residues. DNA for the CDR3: TGCGCCAGCAGCCCCAGGACAGACTCCTATGGCTACACCTTC. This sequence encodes CASSPRTDSYGYTF.

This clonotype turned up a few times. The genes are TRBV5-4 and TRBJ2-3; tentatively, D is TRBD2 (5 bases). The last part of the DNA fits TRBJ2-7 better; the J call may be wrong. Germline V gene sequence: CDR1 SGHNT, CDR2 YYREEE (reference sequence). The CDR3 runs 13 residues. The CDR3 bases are TGTGCCAGCAGCCCTCCGGGGAATACGAAGCAGTACTTC. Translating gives CASSPPGNTKQYF.

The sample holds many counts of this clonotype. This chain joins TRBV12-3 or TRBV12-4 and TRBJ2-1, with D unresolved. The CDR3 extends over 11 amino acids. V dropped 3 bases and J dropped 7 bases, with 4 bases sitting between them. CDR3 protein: CASSFQNEQFF. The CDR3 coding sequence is TGTGCCAGCAGTTTCCAGAATGAGCAGTTCTTC.